This entry is about one T cell receptor (beta chain). What antigen it recognizes has not been identified. A junction end diverges from the germline sequence, so it may reflect a read error. RNA was isolated from bulk unsorted tissue, and RNA quality was assessed with a NanoDrop ND-1000 and an Agilent 2100. Donors were newly diagnosed lung cancer patients admitted for thoracic surgery in China between August and November 2014, without prior chemotherapy. Anyone who had undergone radiotherapy or chemotherapy before, or who had another cancer at the same time, was left out of the study. Surgical tissue pieces of 1-2 cm3 were preserved in RNAlater solution and were kept at -80 degrees C until use. The data stem from a study of tumor and adjacent non-tumor tissue in lung cancer listed by TCRdb under 2018. Regarding the study in general: Patients with adenocarcinoma (over 11), squamous cell carcinoma (2) and small cell lung cancer (1) were included in the cohort. Among the roughly 15 patients, ages ranged from roughly 30 to 76 years, approximately 10 were men and 5 were women, and disease was TNM stage I to III. Sequencing generated a total of about 130,000,000 productive TCRbeta reads, averaging about 4 million reads per sample. The study compared bulk TCRbeta repertoires from lung tumor tissue and matched distant non-tumor lung tissue of around 14 lung cancer patients. Some 31 paired specimens, one tumor and one normal lung sample per patient, were profiled by TCRbeta CDR3 sequencing.

The method was multiplex PCR. The instrument was an Illumina HiSeq 2500. Following protocols modified from ARM-PCR, the researchers constructed TCRbeta libraries through three rounds of nested PCR with primers (Table S4). PCR products of 200-500 bp were gel-excised and purified with the QIAquick gel extraction kit before sequencing. The authors' analysis ran thus. Reads were cleaned with Trimmomatic, merged with FLASH into complete CDR3 sequences, and assigned to V(D)J germline segments with MiTCR. VDJtools was used to compute clonal diversity as the inverse Simpson's index. In-frame sequences without a premature stop codon were defined as productive reads. TCRdb reprocessing: public reads trimmed at Q25 with fastp, clones called with MiXCR, in-frame beta chains kept. Each entry merges the rows of one CDR3 protein and shows their most common DNA and genes. TCRdb assigned the V and J calls; the authors' analysis was not used. The sample table records fewer than 85,000 distinct CDR3 sequences; around four fifths of these occur just once. The top ten hold roughly 12% of the sample.

Points the paper makes about the study in general: Significantly higher TCR diversity (inverse Simpson) was observed in tumor tissue than in normal lung tissue (roughly 470 vs 170, P = 0.0075, Mann-Whitney U test). Peripheral blood was not sequenced, so blood TCRbeta repertoires were not examined in the lung cancer patients of the study. The methods do not name the sequencing platform or mention unique molecular identifiers. TCR diversity was significantly higher in younger patients, and greater tumor TCR diversity was associated with shorter overall survival and shorter disease-free survival. Only around 14 patients were in the cohort, and the authors stated that larger samples and more detailed clinical data are needed. In normal lung, the top 100 clones accounted for a significantly larger cumulative share of the repertoire than in tumor tissue.

The clonotype comes from a woman aged 45 to 65 with non-small cell lung cancer. Material: lung tumor tissue.

The sequenced DNA: TGTGCCAGCAGTGACGGGAGGGCCGGCACAGATACGCGGTATTTT. Translated, this is CASSDGRAGTDTRYF. Here the chain combines TRBV6-4 and TRBJ2-3; TRBD2 lines up with 7 middle nucleotides. CDR1 and CDR2 (MRHNA, SNTAGT) derive from the germline V gene. From its cysteine to its phenylalanine, the CDR3 spans 15 amino acids. Solely the CDR3 DNA is kept, with 45 bases framed from the first base.